A single sample is the source of the 3 T cell receptor beta chains below, sequenced in a study of identical twins. TCRdb analysed the 5' RACE reads with MiXCR anew, one entry per CDR3 protein. The data show around 670,000 distinct CDR3 sequences, with around 5.7% seen just once and around 1.9% held by the top ten. Sequencing input: naive T cells sorted from blood. The receptors stem from a man younger than 35 in good health.

This clonotype was counted at least ten times. The chain employs TRBV6-2 or TRBV6-3 and TRBJ1-5; D perhaps matches TRBD1 (5 bases). The CDR3 loop spans 14 amino acids. Trimming removed 2 bases from V and 5 bases from J, with 10 bases in between. CDR1 and CDR2 from the germline V gene are MNHEY and SVGEGT. CDR3 residues: CASSYERGYQPQHF. The CDR3 coding sequence is TGTGCCAGCAGTTACGAGCGGGGCTATCAGCCCCAGCATTTT.

This clonotype was counted many times. V is TRBV29-1 and J is TRBJ2-7, with D possibly called TRBD1 or TRBD2 (6 bases each). Germline values: CDR1 SQVTM, CDR2 ANQGSEA. The CDR3 has 15 amino acids. V was cut by 4 bases and J by 2 bases, with 18 bases left in between. CDR3 loop: CSVVGGGIFPYEQYF. For the CDR3, the DNA is TGCAGCGTTGTAGGAGGGGGGATCTTTCCCTACGAGCAGTACTTC.

This clonotype was detected ten times or more. CDR3 loop: CASGGLAGVIVDTQYF. CDR3 nucleotides: TGTGCCAGCGGGGGACTAGCGGGAGTTATTGTTGATACGCAGTATTTT. The V gene is TRBV28, the J gene TRBJ2-3, with 14 bases aligning to TRBD2. There are 16 residues in the CDR3. The V segment lost 8 bases and the J segment 6 bases; nucleotides outside the gene matches: 10. CDR1 and CDR2 (germline): MDHEN, SYDVKM.